Listed here are 28 T cell receptor beta chains from one sample, sequenced in a study of T cell responses to AZD1222 COVID-19 vaccine (dated by TCRdb to the early 2020s). What this sample's time point label stands for: baseline before first vaccination. Receptors were amplified or captured by the immunoSEQ multiplex PCR assay. Held by TCRdb, this immuneACCESS table contains in-frame sequences only and omits some clones. Under half of the omission traces to an unresolved V gene where checked; the cause of the rest is unknown. The sample table records more than 110,000 clones; roughly 91% of these occur just once. Clones ranked in the top ten supply 7.5% to 9.5% of the sample. The starting material was peripheral blood, obtained on day 0 of AZD1222 vaccination. These receptors all stem from an adult in good health.

The J gene is TRBJ2-5, the V gene TRBV4-1; D is uncertain. The germline V gene encodes CDR1 MGHRA and CDR2 YSYEKL. The CDR3 extends over 14 amino acids. Deletions cut 0 bases from V and 2 bases from J, with 7 bases between. Here the CDR3 reads CASSQEGSQETQYF. Written as DNA, the CDR3 is TGCGCCAGCAGCCAAGAAGGAAGTCAAGAGACCCAGTACTTC.

This clone has only one observation. The rearrangement uses TRBV10-1 and TRBJ2-5; weak D call: TRBD1 (6 bases). This CDR3 has 14 residues. Germline loops: CDR1 WNHNN, CDR2 SYGVQD (reference sequence). V was clipped by 6 bases and J by 0 bases, with 11 bases between them. The CDR3 here is CASRGDTNQETQYF. For the CDR3, the DNA is TGCGCCAGCAGGGGGGACACCAACCAAGAGACCCAGTACTTC.

The J gene is TRBJ2-1, the V gene TRBV19; D remains ambiguous. Germline assignment: CDR1 LNHDA and CDR2 SQIVND (reference sequence). The ends were cut back, 5 bases at V and 4 bases at J, with 6 bases in the middle. CDR3 length: 12 amino acids. In DNA form, the CDR3 reads TGTGCCAGTAGTTACAGATACAATGAGCAGTTCTTC. It encodes CASSYRYNEQFF.

The V call is TRBV3-1 (or the pseudogene TRBV3-2), the J call TRBJ2-5; TRBD2 is a possible D gene (7 bases). The V gene's germline CDR1 is LGHDT and CDR2 YNNKEL (reference sequence). Trimming pared 10 bases from V and 5 bases from J, leaving 23 bases between. The CDR3 has 15 residues. CDR3 protein: CATRTDSGVRETQYF. CDR3 nucleotides: TGTGCCACCCGAACGGACAGCGGGGTTAGGGAGACCCAGTACTTC.

The rearrangement links TRBV21-1 to TRBJ2-5; TRBD1, the table's D call, lacks a check against the DNA. TRBV21-1 is annotated as a pseudogene. The CDR3 is 15 residues long. CDR3 coding DNA: TGTGCCAGCAGCAAAGAGGGAACAGGGGATGAGACCCAGTACTTC. Translating it yields CASSKEGTGDETQYF.

This clone was found once. V is TRBV5-1 and J is TRBJ2-5, with 7 bases matching TRBD2. The CDR3 runs 14 residues. Germline V gene data show CDR1 as SGHRS and CDR2 as YFSETQ. The V gene end was trimmed by 4 bases and the J gene end by 5 bases; junction bases not matched to a gene: 8. CDR3 DNA sequence: TGCGCCAGCAGCACGGGGACTATTTTTGAGACCCAGTACTTC. Translated, it gives CASSTGTIFETQYF.

The CDR3 loop reads CASSSGYEFMEQYF. DNA for the CDR3: TGTGCCAGCAGCTCCGGATACGAGTTTATGGAGCAGTACTTC. V usage is TRBV11-1 and J usage is TRBJ2-7, with unresolved D. The CDR3 has 14 amino acids. CDR1 is SGHAT, CDR2 FQDESV, per germline (reference sequence). Trimming took off 4 bases at V and 7 bases at J, with 17 bases between the two ends.

The table lists this clone with a count of one. The chain has TRBV19 and TRBJ1-1; D is unclear. The CDR3 sequence is 11 residues long. V lost 6 bases and J 4 bases, leaving 6 bases between the germline ends. Germline-derived CDR1 and CDR2 are LNHDA and SQIVND (reference sequence). CDR3 nucleotides: TGTGCCAGTAGGACCCCCACTGAAGCTTTCTTT. Translated: CASRTPTEAFF.

The rearrangement uses TRBV18 and TRBJ2-3; D is possibly TRBD1 (5 bases). The CDR3 is 13 residues long. The V end was cut by 9 bases, the J end by 2 bases, with 12 bases between. Germline CDR1 reads KGHSH; CDR2 reads LQKENI. The CDR3: CASSRELTDTQYF. The CDR3 bases are TGTGCCAGTTCCAGGGAACTCACAGATACGCAGTATTTT.

The chain uses TRBV28 and TRBJ2-7; a weak D match, TRBD2 (7 bases). The CDR3 is 12 residues long. V dropped 8 bases and J dropped 4 bases, with 12 bases sitting between them. The germline V gene has CDR1 MDHEN and CDR2 SYDVKM. The CDR3 DNA is TGTGCCAGCGGGGGGGCGTTTTACGAGCAGTACTTC. The encoded protein is CASGGAFYEQYF.

Comment on this clone: This sample includes further DNA sequences coding for the same CDR3. The chain is built from TRBV7-3 and TRBJ2-3; 7 nucleotides line up with TRBD2. The CDR3 spans 13 residues. The ends lost 1 base at V and 6 bases at J; junction bases unmatched: 1. CDR1 is SGHTA and CDR2 is FQGTGA in the germline V gene. This CDR3 is CASSLREGDTQYF. CDR3 coding DNA: TGTGCCAGCAGCTTAAGGGAGGGGGATACGCAGTATTTT.

The CDR3 loop reads CASSNRGGRSTEAFF. CDR3 nucleotide sequence: TGTGCCAGCAGCAACAGGGGGGGGCGGAGCACTGAAGCTTTCTTT. This chain uses TRBV3-1 (or the pseudogene TRBV3-2) with TRBJ1-1, with TRBD1 matching over 8 bases. The length of the CDR3 is 15 residues. Germline V gene data show CDR1 as LGHDT and CDR2 as YNNKEL (reference sequence). V lost 5 bases, J lost 4 bases, and 9 bases stayed unmatched.

The chain has TRBV11-2 and TRBJ2-7; the match to TRBD2 covers 8 bases. Germline V gene data show CDR1 as SGHAT and CDR2 as FQNNGV. V trimming: 3 bases; J trimming: 3 bases; junction bases outside the gene matches: 10. This CDR3 is 16 amino acids long. The CDR3 sequence: CASSFTRGGAYYEQYF. The CDR3 coding sequence is TGTGCCAGCAGCTTCACCCGGGGGGGGGCATACTACGAGCAGTACTTC.

This chain connects TRBV2 to TRBJ2-5; TRBD2 might be the D (6 bases). The ends were cut back, 8 bases at V and 5 bases at J, with 9 bases in the middle. The CDR3 is 11 residues long. The germline V gene has CDR1 SNHLY and CDR2 FYNNEI. Written as DNA, the CDR3 is TGTGCCAGCCGACTAGGGGAGACCCAGTACTTC. It encodes CASRLGETQYF.

This clone was found once. The CDR3: CASSQDFWTERNTIYF. CDR3 DNA: TGTGCCAGCAGCCAAGATTTTTGGACGGAGAGAAACACCATATATTTT. J is TRBJ1-3 and V is TRBV14; D unclear. V was pared by 0 bases and J by 5 bases, with 14 bases between. This CDR3 is 16 amino acids long. Germline loops: CDR1 SGHDN, CDR2 FVKESK.

This clone was seen a single time. The chain joins TRBV4-1 to TRBJ2-6; D may be TRBD2 (5 bases). The CDR3 is made up of 19 amino acids. V dropped 4 bases and J dropped 0 bases, with 19 bases sitting between them. Germline CDR1 MGHRA, CDR2 YSYEKL. The chain's CDR3 is CASSPRKDLSNSGANVLTF. CDR3 DNA: TGCGCCAGCAGCCCGCGAAAGGACTTATCAAACTCTGGGGCCAACGTCCTGACTTTC.

The chain combines TRBV19 with TRBJ2-6; tentative D call: TRBD1 (5 bases). V dropped 5 bases and J dropped 0 bases, with 14 bases sitting between them. The germline gives CDR1 LNHDA, CDR2 SQIVND (reference sequence). This CDR3 is 17 amino acids long. CDR3 sequence: CASSPRLGRSGANVLTF. The CDR3 DNA is TGTGCCAGTAGTCCTCGATTGGGGCGCTCTGGGGCCAACGTCCTGACTTTC.

The rearrangement uses TRBV6-5 and TRBJ1-3; maybe TRBD1 (5 bases). The germline V and J ends were trimmed by 2 bases and 7 bases, with 15 bases remaining between them. The CDR3 loop spans 15 amino acids. Germline CDR1 and CDR2: MNHEY and SVGAGI. The CDR3 spells CASSYARGSGNTIYF. In nucleotides, the CDR3 is TGTGCCAGCAGTTACGCCCGGGGGTCGGGGAACACCATATATTTT.

The chain carries TRBV11-2 and TRBJ1-1; perhaps TRBD1 as D (5 bases). Looked up from germline, CDR1 is SGHAT and CDR2 is FQNNGV. Between the trimmed V and J ends, which lost 6 bases and 6 bases, there was a span of 8 bases. The CDR3 contains 11 residues. The CDR3 spells CASRGGAEAFF. In DNA, the CDR3 is TGTGCCAGCAGAGGAGGGGCTGAAGCTTTCTTT.

The V gene is TRBV9, the J gene TRBJ1-2; D not certain. The CDR3 runs to 15 residues. The germline V and J ends were trimmed by 3 bases and 4 bases, with 16 bases remaining between them. The V gene's germline CDR1 is SGDLS and CDR2 YYNGEE. DNA for the CDR3: TGTGCCAGCAGCGCCTACGGCCCGACGGGCTATGGCTACACCTTC. Translating gives CASSAYGPTGYGYTF.

The CDR3: CASSMLLGQPQHF. The DNA of the CDR3 is TGTGCCAGTAGTATGCTGCTCGGTCAGCCCCAGCATTTT. The V call is TRBV19, the J call TRBJ1-5; D is uncertain. Trimming removed 3 bases from V and 6 bases from J, with 9 bases in between. The V gene's germline CDR1 is LNHDA and CDR2 SQIVND (reference sequence). The CDR3 consists of 13 residues.

V and J are TRBV7-2 and TRBJ1-2; the D is unclear. In germline, CDR1 is SGHTA, CDR2 FQGNSA. Deletions cut 0 bases from V and 4 bases from J, with 15 bases between. This CDR3 is built from 16 residues. The CDR3 here is CASSLAFASHPYGYTF. CDR3 bases: TGTGCCAGCAGCTTAGCCTTCGCCAGTCACCCCTATGGCTACACCTTC.

The chain employs TRBV5-1 and TRBJ1-4; D gene uncertain. CDR1 and CDR2 from the germline V gene are SGHRS and YFSETQ. V lost 4 bases and J lost 7, with 17 bases in between. The CDR3 loop spans 15 amino acids. In nucleotides, the CDR3 is TGCGCCAGCAGCCCTGCCGGAGCCCCGTTTGAAAAACTGTTTTTT. Its protein product is CASSPAGAPFEKLFF. Drawing the rest from reference TRBV5-1 and TRBJ1-4, the complete variable domain is KAGVTQTPRYLIKTRGQQVTLSCSPISGHRSVSWYQQTPGQGLQFLFEYFSETQRNKGNFPGRFSGRQFSNSRSEMNVSTLELGDSALYLCASSPAGAPFEKLFFGSGTQLSVL.

This clone showed up just a few times. The chain links TRBV28 to TRBJ2-2, with D perhaps matching TRBD2 (5 bases). This CDR3 is 14 amino acids long. Germline assignment: CDR1 MDHEN and CDR2 SYDVKM. The CDR3 region has the DNA TGTGCAACACTATACAGCGGAAACACCGGGGAGCTGTTTTTT. Protein sequence: CATLYSGNTGELFF.

The chain has TRBV29-1 and TRBJ2-2; D remains unclear. CDR1 is SQVTM, CDR2 ANQGSEA, per germline. This CDR3 has 14 amino acids. Trimming stripped 4 bases from V and 4 bases from J, with 13 bases between. CDR3 region: CSVVGSYFTGELFF. The DNA of the CDR3 is TGCAGCGTTGTAGGATCCTACTTCACCGGGGAGCTGTTTTTT.

V is TRBV19 and J is TRBJ1-1; tentatively, D is TRBD1 (5 bases). Trimming stripped 4 bases from V and 4 bases from J, with 13 bases between. Germline V gives CDR1 LNHDA, CDR2 SQIVND (reference sequence). The CDR3 runs to 14 residues. The CDR3 is CASSNRGGGTEAFF. DNA of the CDR3: TGTGCCAGTAGTAACCGGGGCGGGGGCACTGAAGCTTTCTTT.

The J gene is TRBJ1-2, the V gene TRBV7-6, with D tentatively TRBD1 (6 bases). The CDR3 contains 12 residues. CDR1 is SGHVS and CDR2 is FNYEAQ in the germline V gene. Trimming pared 6 bases from V and 8 bases from J, leaving 13 bases between. CDR3: CASSLQGYGYTF. The CDR3 DNA reads as TGTGCCAGCAGTTTGCAGGGGTACGGCTACACCTTC.

The chain recombines TRBV7-9 with TRBJ1-1, with D perhaps matching TRBD1 (5 bases). CDR1 and CDR2 from the germline V gene are SEHNR and FQNEAQ (reference sequence). The CDR3 is made up of 13 amino acids. V lost 5 bases and J 10 bases, leaving 17 bases between the germline ends. The CDR3 region is CASSREGRGVAFF. CDR3 DNA sequence: TGTGCCAGCAGCCGAGAGGGACGGGGTGTAGCTTTCTTT.